Described below is a single TCR beta chain sequence and its context. In the authors' methods: Amplifying reference gene primers gave estimates of nucleated cell counts. The assay was immunoSEQ multiplex PCR, and TCRdb's table has in-frame clones only and misses some. The V and J calls and the clone size are those of that table, but D and trimming were determined from the DNA. The profile shows roughly 250,000 clones, approximately 85% of them singletons. The length of the CDR3 is 15 residues. The V and J ends lost 6 bases and 7 bases respectively, with 18 bases between them. Germline assignment: CDR1 SGHTA and CDR2 FQGNSA. Individuals drawn from 20 to 30 US areas were about 18 to 100 years old. Cohort placement rested on clinical history that participants reported themselves. Donors in Cohort 3 who had recovered were those with two negative PCRs, healthcare professional clearance, or resolution of their symptoms.

These data originate in a study of blood T cell repertoires in COVID-19. The genes are TRBV7-2 and TRBJ2-2; tentatively, D is TRBD1 (5 bases). The sequencing sample was made of PBMCs or T cells enriched from blood (not recorded which). This clonotype originated in a woman under 40 who had recovered from COVID-19. The CDR3 DNA follows: TGTGCCAGCAGGCCTCCCGCAGGGAAGGTCGGGGAGCTGTTTTTT. It yields the protein CASRPPAGKVGELFF.